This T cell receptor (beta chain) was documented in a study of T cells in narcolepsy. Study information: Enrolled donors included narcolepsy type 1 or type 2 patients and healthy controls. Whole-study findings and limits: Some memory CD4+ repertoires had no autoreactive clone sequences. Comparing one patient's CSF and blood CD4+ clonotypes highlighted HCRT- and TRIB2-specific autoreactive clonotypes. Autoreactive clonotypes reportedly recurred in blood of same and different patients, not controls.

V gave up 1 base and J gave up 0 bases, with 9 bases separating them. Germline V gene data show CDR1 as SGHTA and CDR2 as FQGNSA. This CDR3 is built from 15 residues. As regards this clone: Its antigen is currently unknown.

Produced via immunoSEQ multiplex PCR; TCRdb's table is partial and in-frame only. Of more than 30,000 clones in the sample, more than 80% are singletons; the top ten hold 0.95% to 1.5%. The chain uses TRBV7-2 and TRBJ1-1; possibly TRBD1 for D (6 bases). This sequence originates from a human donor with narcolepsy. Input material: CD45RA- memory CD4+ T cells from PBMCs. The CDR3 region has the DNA TGTGCCAGCAGCTTAGAGGGGGGTATGAACACTGAAGCTTTCTTT. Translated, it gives CASSLEGGMNTEAFF.